In its sample, the clone carrying this T cell receptor (beta chain) was seen a few times. Antigen: not known. TCRdb reprocessed the 5' RACE reads with MiXCR, giving one entry per CDR3 protein. The profile shows roughly 330,000 distinct CDR3 sequences, around 6.8% of them singletons. These data originate in a study of T cells after yellow fever vaccination. Overall study results and limits: Only a small proportion of the clonotypes turned up in both the CD4 and the CD8 compartments, likely arising from convergent recombination. Subsequent booster samples again held most clones from primary vaccination (under 98% CD4, about 85% CD8). Repertoires sorted by FACS could include abundant clonotypes that are contaminants from the bulk population.

This clonotype originated in a man aged 18 to 30 who received the YFV17D yellow fever vaccine. Sequences were derived from PBMCs, sampled about 41 days after the first yellow fever vaccination.

In DNA, the CDR3 is TGTGCCAGCAGCGCTAGCGGGTTTAGCACAGATACGCAGTATTTT. Its translation: CASSASGFSTDTQYF. This chain links TRBV9 with TRBJ2-3; 8 bases are a match to TRBD2. Trimming took 3 bases from V and 0 from J; bases not matched to a gene: 3. The germline V gene has CDR1 SGDLS and CDR2 YYNGEE. This CDR3 is built from 15 residues.